These 17 T cell receptor beta chains were all obtained from the same sample, sequenced in a study of blood T cell repertoires in COVID-19. Assay: immunoSEQ multiplex PCR; the TCRdb copy retains only in-frame clones and omits some. The data show roughly 180,000 clones, around four fifths seen once. The sequenced material came from peripheral blood. Receptors were obtained from a woman aged 25 to 39 with acute or convalescent COVID-19.

This chain connects TRBV2 to TRBJ2-2; D is undetermined. CDR1 is SNHLY and CDR2 is FYNNEI in the germline V gene. The CDR3 is 15 residues long. V gave up 0 bases and J gave up 0 bases, with 5 bases separating them. This chain's CDR3 is CASSEARSNTGELFF. For the CDR3, the DNA is TGTGCCAGCAGTGAAGCTAGATCGAACACCGGGGAGCTGTTTTTT.

The chain recombines TRBV29-1 with TRBJ1-1; D not certain. The length of the CDR3 is 13 residues. Germline V gives CDR1 SQVTM, CDR2 ANQGSEA. Trimming cost V 8 bases and J 4 bases, with 17 bases left between them. The CDR3 region has the DNA TGCAGCCACCGGGAGGGCCGGAGCACTGAAGCTTTCTTT. It is translated as CSHREGRSTEAFF.

This rearrangement joins TRBV6-7 to TRBJ2-5; 12 bases align to TRBD2. TRBV6-7 is given ORF status, its function remaining uncertain. The CDR3 contains 18 residues. The ends lost 5 bases at V and 6 bases at J; junction bases unmatched: 16. CDR3 nucleotides: TGTGCCAGCAGTCGCCGACTAGCGGGGGCCGCCGGAAATAAGACCCAGTACTTC. The encoded protein is CASSRRLAGAAGNKTQYF.

This rearrangement joins TRBV7-9 to TRBJ2-3, with a weak D call TRBD1 (6 bases). CDR3 size: 14 residues. The V gene lost 2 bases and the J gene lost 5 bases, with 11 bases spanning the gap. In germline, CDR1 is SEHNR, CDR2 FQNEAQ (reference sequence). Here the CDR3 DNA reads TGTGCCAGCAGCTTATCTCGCAGGGGAGATACGCAGTATTTT. Its protein product is CASSLSRRGDTQYF. Filled out from reference TRBV7-9 and TRBJ2-3, the complete variable domain reads DTGVSQNPRHKITKRGQNVTFRCDPISEHNRLYWYRQTLGQGPEFLTYFQNEAQLEKSRLLSDRFSAERPKGSFSTLEIQRTEQGDSAMYLCASSLSRRGDTQYFGPGTRLTVL.

The gene calls are TRBV27 and TRBJ2-3, with D possibly matching TRBD2 (5 bases). Germline V gene lookup returns CDR1 MNHEY and CDR2 SMNVEV (reference sequence). This CDR3 is built from 15 residues. V lost 2 bases, J lost 1 base, and 10 bases lay in between. CDR3 in amino acids: CASSLVRAGTDTQYF. Written as DNA, the CDR3 is TGTGCCAGCAGTTTAGTGAGGGCAGGCACAGATACGCAGTATTTT.

The CDR3 loop reads CASSLSGTHTGELFF. Written as DNA, the CDR3 is TGTGCCAGCAGTTTAAGTGGGACTCACACCGGGGAGCTGTTTTTT. The rearrangement links TRBV28 to TRBJ2-2; D may be TRBD2 (6 bases). This CDR3 has 15 amino acids. Trimming cost V 2 bases and J 3 bases, with 10 bases left between them. CDR1 is MDHEN, CDR2 SYDVKM, per germline.

V is TRBV21-1 and J is TRBJ1-6. TRBV21-1 is listed as a pseudogene. The CDR3 totals 18 residues. The CDR3 spells CASSHRWRIPDYNSPLHF. CDR3 bases: TGTGCCAGCAGCCATAGGTGGAGAATACCGGACTATAATTCACCCCTCCACTTT.

The CDR3 spells CASSVGAANEKLFF. CDR3 in DNA: TGTGCCAGCAGCGTAGGGGCAGCAAATGAAAAACTGTTTTTT. This chain uses TRBV9 with TRBJ1-4; D gene ambiguous. The germline V gene has CDR1 SGDLS and CDR2 YYNGEE. The ends were cut back, 0 bases at V and 5 bases at J, with 8 bases in the middle. CDR3 size: 14 residues.

The chain employs TRBV5-6 and TRBJ1-2; TRBD1 might be the D (6 bases). V was shortened by 4 bases and J by 0 bases, with 16 bases between the two germline ends. CDR1 and CDR2 (germline): SGHDT, YYEEEE. The CDR3 loop spans 16 amino acids. The CDR3 DNA reads as TGTGCCAGCAGCGCCTTAACAGGGCCAGCTAACTATGGCTACACCTTC. As protein: CASSALTGPANYGYTF.

This chain joins TRBV7-6 and TRBJ2-1; D is perhaps TRBD2 (5 bases). Trimming left V 2 bases short and J 2 bases short, with 19 bases between. The CDR3 totals 18 residues. Germline V gene data show CDR1 as SGHVS and CDR2 as FNYEAQ. As DNA, the CDR3 is TGTGCCAGCAGCTTAAACGCCGGAGGCCTAGGGCCCTACAATGAGCAGTTCTTC. This sequence encodes CASSLNAGGLGPYNEQFF.

This chain uses TRBV7-2 with TRBJ2-2, with D possibly matching TRBD1 (6 bases). This CDR3 has 14 residues. Germline loops: CDR1 SGHTA, CDR2 FQGNSA. V gave up 5 bases and J gave up 6 bases, with 13 bases separating them. CDR3 nucleotide sequence: TGTGCCAGCAGCGTCCGGGACACCTCCGGGGAGCTGTTTTTT. Encoded protein: CASSVRDTSGELFF.

V is TRBV2 and J is TRBJ1-5; 8 bases fit TRBD1. CDR1 is SNHLY, CDR2 FYNNEI, per germline. The CDR3 length is 15 residues. V shed 6 bases and J 7 bases; nucleotides not matched to a gene: 11. The CDR3 sequence: CASSTGQGARQPQHF. The CDR3 DNA is TGTGCCAGCAGCACAGGGCAGGGGGCAAGGCAGCCCCAGCATTTT.

The chain couples TRBV13 to TRBJ1-6; 7 nucleotides line up with TRBD1. The length of the CDR3 is 16 residues. Germline V gene lookup returns CDR1 PRHDT and CDR2 FYEKMQ (reference sequence). The V gene end was trimmed by 4 bases and the J gene end by 6 bases; junction bases not matched to a gene: 9. The CDR3 loop reads CASSSRQGGFNSPLHF. CDR3 nucleotide sequence: TGTGCCAGCAGCTCAAGACAGGGCGGGTTTAATTCACCCCTCCACTTT.

The genes are TRBV6-5 and TRBJ2-1; TRBD1 aligns across 9 bases. The CDR3 is 15 residues long. The junction had 10 bases not matched to a gene; V was cut back by 7 bases and J by 6 bases. Germline CDR1 MNHEY, CDR2 SVGAGI. This CDR3 is CASTPRGTGINEQFF. In DNA form, the CDR3 reads TGTGCCAGCACTCCGCGAGGGACAGGGATCAATGAGCAGTTCTTC.

V usage is TRBV5-1 and J usage is TRBJ1-2, with 12 bases lining up with TRBD1. Germline trimming cut 3 bases from V and 4 bases from J; bases unmatched to any gene: 10. The CDR3 covers 17 residues. Germline values: CDR1 SGHRS, CDR2 YFSETQ. Here the CDR3 reads CASSSGTGGAVSYGYTF. The CDR3 nucleotides read TGCGCCAGCAGCTCGGGGACAGGGGGCGCGGTTAGCTATGGCTACACCTTC. The variable domain in full, with the rest retrieved from reference TRBV5-1 and TRBJ1-2, is KAGVTQTPRYLIKTRGQQVTLSCSPISGHRSVSWYQQTPGQGLQFLFEYFSETQRNKGNFPGRFSGRQFSNSRSEMNVSTLELGDSALYLCASSSGTGGAVSYGYTFGSGTRLTVV.

The CDR3 here is CASSALVPEAFF. CDR3 bases: TGTGCCAGCAGCGCCTTAGTCCCGGAAGCTTTCTTT. This chain joins TRBV9 and TRBJ1-1; no firm D call. The CDR3 has 12 residues. CDR1 SGDLS and CDR2 YYNGEE come from the germline V gene. V lost 3 bases and J 8 bases, leaving 11 bases between the germline ends.

A few counts support this clone. The rearrangement uses TRBV30 and TRBJ1-1; D remains unclear. CDR1 GTSNPN and CDR2 SVGIG come from the germline V gene (reference sequence). Trimming cost V 0 bases and J 7 bases, with 6 bases left between them. The CDR3 has 11 residues. The CDR3 protein is CAWSVSLEAFF. CDR3 sequence (DNA): TGTGCCTGGAGTGTATCCCTTGAAGCTTTCTTT.